The present TCR beta chain was sequenced within a study of T cells in Graves' hyperthyroidism and ophthalmopathy. The overall study: Peripheral blood was collected at initial diagnosis, before any treatment.

Germline loops: CDR1 SGHAT, CDR2 FQNNGV. CDR3 length: 15 residues. V lost 5 bases, J lost 2 bases, and 8 bases stayed unmatched. Notes on the study in general: Most clonotypes that expanded in the thyroid above 0.001 also showed up in blood.

The study based diagnoses on clinical symptoms, serum thyroxine and TRAb, thyroid ultrasound and orbital computed tomography. The PBMCs were sourced from fresh peripheral blood (about 10 ml). Note on this clonotype: The antigen is unknown.

RNA transcripts provided the source from which TCR beta CDR3 regions were amplified. Carried out on the TCR CDR3, a first-round RT-PCR used the HTBI primer set. MiXCR, run by TCRdb on the multiplex PCR reads, gives a single entry per CDR3 protein. The sample lists under 700,000 distinct CDR3 sequences, approximately 15% occurring once. The source of this sequence is a woman under 30 with Graves' hyperthyroidism. The sequenced sample consisted of blood. The rearrangement uses TRBV11-2 and TRBJ2-7; TRBD1 agrees at 8 bases. The CDR3: CASSGLRDRTYEQYF. For the CDR3, the DNA is TGTGCCAGCAGCGGCCTAAGGGACAGGACCTACGAGCAGTACTTC.